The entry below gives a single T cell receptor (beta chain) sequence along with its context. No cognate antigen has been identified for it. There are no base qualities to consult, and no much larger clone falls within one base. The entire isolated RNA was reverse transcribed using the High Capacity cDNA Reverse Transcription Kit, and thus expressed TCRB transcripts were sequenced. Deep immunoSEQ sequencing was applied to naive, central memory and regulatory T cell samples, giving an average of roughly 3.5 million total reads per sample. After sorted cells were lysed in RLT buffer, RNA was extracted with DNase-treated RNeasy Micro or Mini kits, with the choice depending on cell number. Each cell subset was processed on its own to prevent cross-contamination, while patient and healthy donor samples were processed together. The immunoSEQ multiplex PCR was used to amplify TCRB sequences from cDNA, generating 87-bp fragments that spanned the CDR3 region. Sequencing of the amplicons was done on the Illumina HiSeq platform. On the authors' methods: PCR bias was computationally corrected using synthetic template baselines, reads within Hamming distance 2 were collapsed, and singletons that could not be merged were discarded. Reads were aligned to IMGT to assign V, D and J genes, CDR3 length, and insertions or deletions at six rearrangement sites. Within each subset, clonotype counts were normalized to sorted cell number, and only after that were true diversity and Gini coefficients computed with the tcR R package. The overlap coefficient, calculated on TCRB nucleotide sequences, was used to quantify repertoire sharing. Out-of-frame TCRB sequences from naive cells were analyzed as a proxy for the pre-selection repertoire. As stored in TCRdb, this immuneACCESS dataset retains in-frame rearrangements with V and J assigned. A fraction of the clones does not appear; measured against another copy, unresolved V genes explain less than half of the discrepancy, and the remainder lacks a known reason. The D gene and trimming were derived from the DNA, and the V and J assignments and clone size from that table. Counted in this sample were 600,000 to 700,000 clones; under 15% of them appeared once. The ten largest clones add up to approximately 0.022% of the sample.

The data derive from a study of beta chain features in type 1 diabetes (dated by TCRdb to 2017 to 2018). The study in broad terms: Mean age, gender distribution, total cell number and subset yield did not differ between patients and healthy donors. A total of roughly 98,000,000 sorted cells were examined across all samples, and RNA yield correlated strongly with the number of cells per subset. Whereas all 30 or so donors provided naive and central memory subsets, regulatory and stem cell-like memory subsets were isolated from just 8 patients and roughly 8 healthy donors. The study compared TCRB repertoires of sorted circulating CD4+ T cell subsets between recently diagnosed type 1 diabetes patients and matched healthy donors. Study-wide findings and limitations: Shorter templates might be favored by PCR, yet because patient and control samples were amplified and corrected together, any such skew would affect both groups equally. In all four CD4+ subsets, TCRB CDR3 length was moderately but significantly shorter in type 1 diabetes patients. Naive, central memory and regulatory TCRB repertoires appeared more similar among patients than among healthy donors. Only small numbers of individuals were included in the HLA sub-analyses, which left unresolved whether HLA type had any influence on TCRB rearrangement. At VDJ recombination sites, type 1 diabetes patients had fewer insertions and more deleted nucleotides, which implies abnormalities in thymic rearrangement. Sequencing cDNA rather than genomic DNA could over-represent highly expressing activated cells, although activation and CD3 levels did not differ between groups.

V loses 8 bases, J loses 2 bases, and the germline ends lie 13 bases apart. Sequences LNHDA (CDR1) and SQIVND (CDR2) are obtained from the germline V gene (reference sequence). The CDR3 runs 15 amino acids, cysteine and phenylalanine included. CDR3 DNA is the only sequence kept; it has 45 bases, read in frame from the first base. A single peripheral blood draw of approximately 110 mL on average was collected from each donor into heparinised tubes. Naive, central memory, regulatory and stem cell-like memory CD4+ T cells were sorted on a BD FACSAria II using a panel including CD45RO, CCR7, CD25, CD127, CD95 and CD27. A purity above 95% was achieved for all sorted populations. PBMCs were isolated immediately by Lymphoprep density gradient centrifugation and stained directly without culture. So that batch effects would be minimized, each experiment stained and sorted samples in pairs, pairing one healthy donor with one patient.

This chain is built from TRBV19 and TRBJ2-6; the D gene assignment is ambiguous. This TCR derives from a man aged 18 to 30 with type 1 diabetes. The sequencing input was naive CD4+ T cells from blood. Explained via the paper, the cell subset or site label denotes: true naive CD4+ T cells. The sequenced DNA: TGTGCCAGTGAGGTGGAATCGGCTGGGGCCAACGTCCTGACTTTC. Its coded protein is CASEVESAGANVLTF.